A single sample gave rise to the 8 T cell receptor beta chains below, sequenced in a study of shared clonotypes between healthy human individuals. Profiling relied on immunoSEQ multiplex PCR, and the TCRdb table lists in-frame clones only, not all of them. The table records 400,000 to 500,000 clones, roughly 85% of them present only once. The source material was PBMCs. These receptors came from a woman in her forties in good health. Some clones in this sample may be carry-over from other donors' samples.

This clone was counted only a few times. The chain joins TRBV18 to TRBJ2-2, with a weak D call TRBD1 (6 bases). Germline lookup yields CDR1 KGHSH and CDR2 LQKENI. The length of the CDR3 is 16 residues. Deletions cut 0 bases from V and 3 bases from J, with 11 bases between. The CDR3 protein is CASSPPNRVDTGELFF. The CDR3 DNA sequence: TGTGCCAGCTCACCACCGAACAGGGTGGACACCGGGGAGCTGTTTTTT.

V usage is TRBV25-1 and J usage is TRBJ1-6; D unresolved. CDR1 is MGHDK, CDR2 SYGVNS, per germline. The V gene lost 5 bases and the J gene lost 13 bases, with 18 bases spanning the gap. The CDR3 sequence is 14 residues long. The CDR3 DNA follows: TGTGCCAGCAGTAATCGGCTAGGCCCGCGGCCCCTCCACTTT. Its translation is CASSNRLGPRPLHF.

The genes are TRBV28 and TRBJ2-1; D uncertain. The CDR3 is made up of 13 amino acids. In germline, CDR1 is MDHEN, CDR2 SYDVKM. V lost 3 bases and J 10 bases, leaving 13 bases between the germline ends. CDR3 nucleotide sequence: TGTGCCAGCAGTTTGAGGTTGGGTCCCGAGCAGTTCTTC. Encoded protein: CASSLRLGPEQFF.

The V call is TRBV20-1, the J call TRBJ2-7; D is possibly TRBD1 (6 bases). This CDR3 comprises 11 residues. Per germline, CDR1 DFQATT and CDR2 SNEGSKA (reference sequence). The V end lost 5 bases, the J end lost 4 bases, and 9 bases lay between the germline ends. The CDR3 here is CSALGTYEQYF. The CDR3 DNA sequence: TGCAGTGCTCTAGGGACATACGAGCAGTACTTC.

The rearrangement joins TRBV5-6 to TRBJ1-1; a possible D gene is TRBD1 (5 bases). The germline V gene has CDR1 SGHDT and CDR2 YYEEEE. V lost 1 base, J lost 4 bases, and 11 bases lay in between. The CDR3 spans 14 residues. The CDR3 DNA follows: TGTGCCAGCAGCTTGCGGGCGGGGGGCACTGAAGCTTTCTTT. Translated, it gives CASSLRAGGTEAFF.

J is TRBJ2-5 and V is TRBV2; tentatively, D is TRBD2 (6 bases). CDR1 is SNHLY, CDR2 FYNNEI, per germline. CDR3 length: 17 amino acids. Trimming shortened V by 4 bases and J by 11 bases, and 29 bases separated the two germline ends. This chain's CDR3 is CASSGEGSRRVRWEQYF. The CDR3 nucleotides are TGTGCCAGCAGTGGCGAGGGATCTCGGAGGGTAAGATGGGAGCAGTACTTC.

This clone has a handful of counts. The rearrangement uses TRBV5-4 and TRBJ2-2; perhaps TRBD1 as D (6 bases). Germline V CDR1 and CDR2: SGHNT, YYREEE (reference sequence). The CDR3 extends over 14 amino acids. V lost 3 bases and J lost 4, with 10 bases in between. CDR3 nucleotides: TGTGCCAGCAGCTCACAGGGTGGCACCGGGGAGCTGTTTTTT. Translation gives CASSSQGGTGELFF.

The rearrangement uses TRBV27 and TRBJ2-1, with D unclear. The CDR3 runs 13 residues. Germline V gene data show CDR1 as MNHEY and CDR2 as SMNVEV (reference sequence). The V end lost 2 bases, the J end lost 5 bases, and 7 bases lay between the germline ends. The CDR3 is CASSLLANNEQFF. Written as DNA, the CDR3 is TGTGCCAGCAGTTTACTCGCAAACAATGAGCAGTTCTTC.